This T cell receptor (beta chain) was identified in a study of blood T cell repertoires in COVID-19. About the research overall: Both acute and convalescent COVID-19 samples were obtained from the United States, Italy and Spain.

With respect to this clone: This sample also contains other DNA sequences that code for the same CDR3.

The germline CDR1 and CDR2 sequences are SQVTM and ANQGSEA. V lost 4 bases and J 4 bases, leaving 8 bases between the germline ends. CDR3 length: 11 residues. Libraries were prepared by immunoSEQ multiplex PCR; TCRdb keeps only in-frame clonotypes and omits some of them. The sample holds about 280,000 clones, about 90% seen once. The sequenced sample was peripheral blood. This chain links TRBV29-1 with TRBJ2-7, with D possibly being TRBD2 (5 bases). This receptor was obtained from a woman aged 25 to 45 who had recovered from COVID-19. CDR3 in DNA: TGCAGCGTTGTCAGAGGGTACGAGCAGTACTTC. This gives the protein CSVVRGYEQYF.